The 18 T cell receptor beta chains listed next were all sequenced from one sample in a study of blood T cell repertoires in COVID-19. Profiling relied on immunoSEQ multiplex PCR, and the TCRdb table lists in-frame clones only, not all of them. The data show 280,000 or so clones, with 70% to 90% seen just once and roughly 2% held by the top ten. Sequenced sample: PBMCs or T cells enriched from blood (not recorded which). The receptors come from a man in his thirties or forties who had recovered from COVID-19.

In its sample, this clone was seen a few times. V usage is TRBV6-5 and J usage is TRBJ1-6; D is uncertain. Germline lookup yields CDR1 MNHEY and CDR2 SVGAGI. The CDR3 covers 12 residues. Trimming took 7 bases from V and 4 from J, leaving 5 bases between them. The CDR3 nucleotides read TGTGCCAGCAACCAGTATAATTCACCCCTCCACTTT. It is translated as CASNQYNSPLHF.

The chain combines TRBV9 with TRBJ1-1, with D possibly being TRBD1 (5 bases). The CDR3 totals 15 residues. In germline, CDR1 is SGDLS, CDR2 YYNGEE. Between the trimmed V and J ends, which lost 2 bases and 3 bases, there was a span of 14 bases. The CDR3 sequence is CASSVGQDAYTEAFF. For the CDR3, the DNA is TGTGCCAGCAGCGTGGGGCAGGATGCGTACACTGAAGCTTTCTTT.

The chain joins TRBV6-5 to TRBJ1-5; the match to TRBD1 covers 7 bases. The junction had 7 bases not matched to a gene; V was cut back by 6 bases and J by 2 bases. CDR3 length: 15 residues. CDR1 is MNHEY and CDR2 is SVGAGI in the germline V gene. Here the CDR3 DNA reads TGTGCCAGCAGGGGGAAGGGGACAGGCAATCAGCCCCAGCATTTT. The encoded protein is CASRGKGTGNQPQHF.

V gene TRBV11-1 combines with J gene TRBJ2-5; 12 bases align to TRBD2. The CDR3 runs to 16 residues. The germline gives CDR1 SGHAT, CDR2 FQDESV (reference sequence). The V segment lost 5 bases and the J segment 5 bases; nucleotides outside the gene matches: 9. Written as DNA, the CDR3 is TGTGCCAGCAGCCCCTCTAGCGGGGGGGCCCGGGAGACCCAGTACTTC. Translating gives CASSPSSGGARETQYF.

The CDR3 is CASSSRGIRGAGDEQYF. The CDR3 DNA reads TGTGCCAGCTCAAGCAGAGGGATAAGGGGCGCAGGGGACGAGCAGTACTTC. The rearrangement links TRBV18 to TRBJ2-7; the D gene is possibly TRBD1 (6 bases). V was cut by 5 bases and J by 5 bases, with 25 bases left in between. This CDR3 comprises 17 residues. Germline V lookup: CDR1 KGHSH, CDR2 LQKENI.

V is TRBV5-5 and J is TRBJ1-1, with 7 bases matching TRBD1. The V gene's germline CDR1 is SGHKS and CDR2 YYEKEE (reference sequence). The CDR3 has 13 amino acids. Unmatched junction bases numbered 12, after V lost 4 bases and J lost 12 bases. The CDR3 loop reads CASSTWTGAVTFF. CDR3 nucleotides: TGTGCCAGCAGCACATGGACAGGAGCCGTGACTTTCTTT.

The rearrangement joins TRBV5-1 to TRBJ1-1, with a weak D call TRBD1 (6 bases). Germline assignment: CDR1 SGHRS and CDR2 YFSETQ. V was shortened by 7 bases and J by 0 bases, with 13 bases between the two germline ends. CDR3 size: 14 residues. CDR3 nucleotide sequence: TGCGCCAGCTTCCAGGGGACTATGAACACTGAAGCTTTCTTT. Its translation is CASFQGTMNTEAFF.

The genes are TRBV5-4 and TRBJ1-6, with 7 bases matching TRBD1. The CDR3 loop spans 15 amino acids. The germline gives CDR1 SGHNT, CDR2 YYREEE (reference sequence). Trimming cost V 4 bases and J 12 bases; bases outside gene matches: 13. For the CDR3, the DNA is TGTGCCAGCAGCGGATCACAGGGCAGGGGGGAACCCCTCCACTTT. Translation gives CASSGSQGRGEPLHF.

This clone was recorded a few times. The chain links TRBV9 to TRBJ2-7; 11 positions agree with TRBD1. CDR3 length equals 14 residues. Germline values: CDR1 SGDLS, CDR2 YYNGEE. J gave up 2 bases and V 3 bases, and 1 base lay outside the gene matches. CDR3 sequence: CASSEGQGAYEQYF. The CDR3, as DNA: TGTGCCAGCAGCGAGGGACAGGGGGCCTACGAGCAGTACTTC.

This clone is a singleton in its sample. The chain is built from TRBV13 and TRBJ2-3; D is possibly TRBD1 (6 bases). The V end was cut by 5 bases, the J end by 4 bases, with 16 bases between. The CDR3 runs 15 residues. Germline V CDR1 and CDR2: PRHDT, FYEKMQ (reference sequence). The CDR3 DNA reads as TGTGCCAGCAGCCCCGGGACATACGGTCCAGATACGCAGTATTTT. Residues: CASSPGTYGPDTQYF.

V is TRBV29-1 and J is TRBJ1-2, with 8 bases fitting TRBD1. Trimming cost V 8 bases and J 0 bases; bases outside gene matches: 5. The CDR3 is 13 amino acids. Germline V lookup: CDR1 SQVTM, CDR2 ANQGSEA. CDR3 sequence: CSSGTGSNYGYTF. The CDR3 bases are TGCAGCTCAGGGACAGGTTCTAACTATGGCTACACCTTC.

The chain is built from TRBV6-5 and TRBJ1-2; the match to TRBD1 covers 9 bases. Germline CDR1 is MNHEY and CDR2 is SVGAGI. V lost 6 bases and J lost 2; bases outside the gene matches: 7. The CDR3 loop spans 15 amino acids. Here the CDR3 reads CASSRSTGGNYGYTF. The CDR3 coding sequence is TGTGCCAGCAGCAGATCGACAGGGGGAAACTATGGCTACACCTTC.

The V and J genes are TRBV30 and TRBJ1-1; D perhaps matches TRBD1 (5 bases). Trimming left V 0 bases short and J 5 bases short, with 13 bases between. Germline V CDR1 and CDR2: GTSNPN, SVGIG (reference sequence). The CDR3 runs to 14 residues. The CDR3 is CAWSVSGGTTEAFF. The CDR3 nucleotides are TGTGCCTGGAGTGTTTCGGGGGGAACGACTGAAGCTTTCTTT.

CDR3 DNA sequence: TGTGCCAGCAGGTGGGAGGGAGGCTACACCTTC. Translating gives CASRWEGGYTF. The chain couples TRBV6-5 to TRBJ1-2; D is uncertain. Germline assignment: CDR1 MNHEY and CDR2 SVGAGI. The ends were cut back, 6 bases at V and 8 bases at J, with 10 bases in the middle. This CDR3 spans 11 amino acids.

The V gene is TRBV6-1, the J gene TRBJ1-6, with 10 bases lining up with TRBD1. V was pared by 4 bases and J by 8 bases, with 14 bases of the junction left unmatched. This CDR3 is 18 amino acids long. CDR1 is MNHNS, CDR2 SASEGT, per germline. CDR3 nucleotide sequence: TGTGCCAGCAGTGCGCATAGGGACAGGGGCGCTCAAGATTCACCCCTCCACTTT. It translates to CASSAHRDRGAQDSPLHF.

The chain is built from TRBV6-5 and TRBJ1-5; a possible D gene is TRBD1 (6 bases). Germline V gene sequence: CDR1 MNHEY, CDR2 SVGAGI. Trimming took 6 bases from V and 0 from J, leaving 9 bases between them. This CDR3 contains 14 residues. CDR3 nucleotide sequence: TGTGCCAGCAGACGGACAGCTAGCAATCAGCCCCAGCATTTT. Translating gives CASRRTASNQPQHF.

The chain recombines TRBV10-3 with TRBJ1-6; 9 bases match TRBD1. V shed 11 bases, J shed 0 bases, and the junction held 11 bases outside the gene matches. This CDR3 region has 17 residues. Germline V CDR1 and CDR2: ENHRY, SYGVKD. The CDR3: CASATGQGGSYNSPLHF. The CDR3 DNA sequence: TGTGCCTCCGCCACGGGACAGGGTGGCTCCTATAATTCACCCCTCCACTTT.

J is TRBJ1-1 and V is TRBV3-1 (or the pseudogene TRBV3-2), with D possibly TRBD1 on 5 matching bases. V was cut by 3 bases and J by 0 bases, with 14 bases left in between. Germline loops: CDR1 LGHDT, CDR2 YNNKEL (reference sequence). The CDR3 loop spans 16 amino acids. CDR3 nucleotide sequence: TGTGCCAGCAGCCATGGAAAACAGGCCATGAACACTGAAGCTTTCTTT. It is translated as CASSHGKQAMNTEAFF.